The sequence of this TCR beta chain was determined in a study of metastatic and nonmetastatic thyroid tumors. Across the study: Repertoires were compared across blood and tumor or nodule tissue from malignant and benign thyroid patients.

All patients were untreated before thyroid surgery. In this sample, this clone turned up many times. The CDR3 totals 12 residues. CDR1 is LNHDA and CDR2 is SQIVND in the germline V gene (reference sequence). Trimming removed 6 bases at V and 4 bases at J, with 9 bases between. TCRdb reanalyzed the PCR reads with MiXCR. The sample lists approximately 74,000 clones, 12% to 15% seen once, with approximately 7% in the top ten. The clonotype comes from a male donor with papillary thyroid cancer or a benign thyroid nodule (not recorded which). Some clones in this sample may be carry-over from other donors' samples. The chain recombines TRBV19 with TRBJ1-2, with D unresolved. The specimen sequenced was blood. The CDR3 loop reads CASSPGVYGYTF. DNA of the CDR3: TGTGCCAGTAGCCCGGGAGTCTATGGCTACACCTTC.